These 13 T cell receptor beta chains originate from one sample sequenced in a study of shared clonotypes between healthy human individuals. Profiling relied on immunoSEQ multiplex PCR, and the TCRdb table lists in-frame clones only, not all of them. The sample has about 1.5 million clones; around 98% are singletons. What was sequenced was naive CD4+ T cells sorted from blood. Subset noted: CD45RA+ positively selected. These receptors were taken from a young man in good health.

This clone was found once. The chain couples TRBV28 to TRBJ2-7; D remains unclear. Germline CDR1 MDHEN, CDR2 SYDVKM. Trimming pared 6 bases from V and 1 base from J, leaving 10 bases between. The CDR3 is made up of 13 amino acids. CDR3 residues: CASRDGTSYEQYF. The CDR3 region has the DNA TGTGCCAGCAGAGACGGAACTTCCTACGAGCAGTACTTC.

As for this clone: At the DNA level, this CDR3 is encoded by other sequences in the same sample as well. CDR3 nucleotide sequence: TGTGCCAGTAGTAGGGACAGGGCTTCCTACGAGCAGTACTTC. This codes for CASSRDRASYEQYF. The rearrangement links TRBV19 to TRBJ2-7, with TRBD1 identical over 9 bases. J was trimmed by 1 base and V by 4 bases; bases with no gene match: 2. Germline CDR1 reads LNHDA; CDR2 reads SQIVND (reference sequence). The CDR3 has 14 amino acids.

The genes are TRBV5-1 and TRBJ2-1; 7 bases agree with TRBD1. V lost 8 bases, J lost 3 bases, and 11 bases stayed unmatched. This CDR3 has 15 residues. Germline loops: CDR1 SGHRS, CDR2 YFSETQ. The DNA of the CDR3 is TGCGCCAGTACAGCCGGAGACAGGGACTACAATGAGCAGTTCTTC. Translating gives CASTAGDRDYNEQFF. Based on the CDR3 plus reference TRBV5-1 and TRBJ2-1, the full variable domain is KAGVTQTPRYLIKTRGQQVTLSCSPISGHRSVSWYQQTPGQGLQFLFEYFSETQRNKGNFPGRFSGRQFSNSRSEMNVSTLELGDSALYLCASTAGDRDYNEQFFGPGTRLTVL.

The chain has TRBV29-1 and TRBJ2-1; D call uncertain. The germline V gene has CDR1 SQVTM and CDR2 ANQGSEA. This CDR3 is built from 13 residues. The chain's CDR3 is CTSDEFTYNEQFF. DNA for the CDR3: TGCACCAGCGACGAGTTCACCTACAATGAGCAGTTCTTC.

CDR3 DNA sequence: TGCGCCAGCAGCTTATTCTCTGCAACTAATGAAAAACTGTTTTTT. Protein sequence: CASSLFSATNEKLFF. The V and J genes are TRBV5-1 and TRBJ1-4; unclear D gene. The V gene's germline CDR1 is SGHRS and CDR2 YFSETQ. The CDR3 has 15 amino acids. V dropped 2 bases and J dropped 0 bases, with 8 bases sitting between them.

In the case of this clone: The same CDR3 can be traced to other DNA sequences in this sample. The J gene is TRBJ2-5, the V gene TRBV18; D not certain. V was clipped by 3 bases and J by 5 bases, with 10 bases between them. The germline gives CDR1 KGHSH, CDR2 LQKENI. The CDR3 totals 13 residues. The CDR3 DNA reads TGTGCCAGCTCACCCCTAACCGGGGAGACCCAGTACTTC. It specifies CASSPLTGETQYF.

The chain is built from TRBV19 and TRBJ2-1, with 12 bases lining up with TRBD1. This CDR3 has 18 residues. Per germline, CDR1 LNHDA and CDR2 SQIVND (reference sequence). With 6 bases clipped from V and 6 bases from J, the junction kept 15 bases outside the gene matches. CDR3 protein: CASRNWDRGRRVLNEQFF. The CDR3 nucleotides are TGTGCCAGTAGAAATTGGGACAGGGGGCGTCGGGTCCTCAATGAGCAGTTCTTC.

The chain couples TRBV5-6 to TRBJ2-7; 7 bases align to TRBD2. The length of the CDR3 is 14 residues. Germline CDR1 is SGHDT and CDR2 is YYEEEE. J gave up 3 bases and V 3 bases, and 6 bases lay outside the gene matches. The CDR3 DNA sequence: TGTGCCAGCAGCTCCATAGGCGGGAGCTACGAGCAGTACTTC. Translation: CASSSIGGSYEQYF.

This clone was observed a single time. The V and J genes are TRBV4-1 and TRBJ2-1; tentatively, D is TRBD2 (6 bases). This CDR3 comprises 16 residues. The ends were cut back, 1 base at V and 6 bases at J, with 16 bases in the middle. Germline values: CDR1 MGHRA, CDR2 YSYEKL. The CDR3 bases are TGCGCCAGCAGCCAAGTCGGCGGGAACTTCGGCAATGAGCAGTTCTTC. It encodes CASSQVGGNFGNEQFF.

V is TRBV27 and J is TRBJ2-7, with 9 positions matching TRBD1. Losses at the gene ends were 8 bases for V and 3 bases for J; bases not matched to a gene: 5. The CDR3 has 13 amino acids. Germline V CDR1 and CDR2: MNHEY, SMNVEV (reference sequence). This CDR3 reads CASSGTGYYEQYF. Written as DNA, the CDR3 is TGTGCCAGCTCCGGGACAGGGTACTACGAGCAGTACTTC.

The rearrangement links TRBV6-1 to TRBJ1-4; no clear D gene. The CDR3 is 15 residues long. CDR1 and CDR2 (germline): MNHNS, SASEGT. The V gene lost 8 bases and the J gene lost 0 bases, with 13 bases spanning the gap. The CDR3 sequence: CASQPFWATNEKLFF. Written as DNA, the CDR3 is TGTGCCAGCCAACCGTTTTGGGCAACTAATGAAAAACTGTTTTTT.

The J gene is TRBJ2-1, the V gene TRBV28; 9 positions agree with TRBD2. The CDR3 runs 16 residues. The germline V gene has CDR1 MDHEN and CDR2 SYDVKM. The ends lost 7 bases at V and 6 bases at J; junction bases unmatched: 13. The CDR3: CASTKDRLAGCNEQFF. DNA of the CDR3: TGTGCCAGCACTAAGGATAGGCTAGCGGGATGCAATGAGCAGTTCTTC.

This chain links TRBV2 with TRBJ2-3; 8 nucleotides agree with TRBD2. Germline CDR1 reads SNHLY; CDR2 reads FYNNEI. The CDR3 has 13 residues. J was trimmed by 6 bases and V by 7 bases; bases with no gene match: 6. This chain's CDR3 is CASMPGGWDTQYF. CDR3 coding DNA: TGTGCCAGCATGCCGGGAGGGTGGGATACGCAGTATTTT.